The T cell receptor beta chain under discussion was sequenced for a study of T cells after yellow fever vaccination. Study results and limitations: Detected again after the booster were most primary-vaccination clones, at 95% to 98% CD4 and 88% CD8.

Production of TCR cDNA was by 5'RACE template switching, which also added a universal primer site and UMIs. In TCRdb, the 5' RACE reads were re-called with MiXCR into one record per CDR3 protein. The sample contains under 550,000 distinct CDR3 sequences, 20% to 25% of which appear only once. This clonotype has more than one count but fewer than ten. Its antigen remains unidentified. The germline CDR1 and CDR2 sequences are SEHNR and FQNEAQ (reference sequence). CDR3 length: 17 residues. V trimming: 2 bases; J trimming: 3 bases; junction bases outside the gene matches: 10. This rearrangement joins TRBV7-9 to TRBJ2-5; TRBD2 matches at 9 bases. Sequencing was performed on PBMCs, taken roughly 23 days after the first yellow fever vaccination. The receptor was isolated from a man aged 18 to 29 who received the YFV17D yellow fever vaccine. The CDR3 is CASSLYGRGGLEETQYF. CDR3 bases: TGTGCCAGCAGCTTATATGGGCGGGGGGGCCTGGAAGAGACCCAGTACTTC. Looking up the rest from reference TRBV7-9 and TRBJ2-5 gives the full variable domain: DTGVSQNPRHKITKRGQNVTFRCDPISEHNRLYWYRQTLGQGPEFLTYFQNEAQLEKSRLLSDRFSAERPKGSFSTLEIQRTEQGDSAMYLCASSLYGRGGLEETQYFGPGTRLLVL.